The sequence of this TCR beta chain was determined in a study of shared clonotypes between healthy human individuals. The CDR3 totals 17 residues. Per germline, CDR1 LNHNV and CDR2 YYDKDF (reference sequence). J lost 5 bases, V lost 2 bases, and 11 bases had no gene match. Study-wide results and limits: Though the depth was large, rarefaction showed that sorted-subset sequencing was incomplete. Sharing of clonotypes among donors was expected to vary with sequencing depth. Naive CD4 clonotypes were shared across several donors at roughly 5.5%.

Researchers divided each subset's genomic DNA evenly across several immunoSEQ plates. Libraries were prepared by immunoSEQ multiplex PCR; TCRdb keeps only in-frame clonotypes and omits some of them. This table has about 980,000 clones, approximately 80% appearing once. Comments on this clone: Its matching antigen is unknown.

What was sequenced was memory CD4+ T cells sorted from blood. The subset was: CD45RA-negative fraction. This receptor was identified in a man between 18 and 35 years old in good health. The V gene is TRBV15, the J gene TRBJ2-7; TRBD2 matches at 11 bases. The CDR3, as DNA: TGTGCCACCAGCAGATCCGTAGCGGGAGGGCCTGGTGACGAGCAGTACTTC. It codes for CATSRSVAGGPGDEQYF.